These 4 T cell receptor beta chains originate from one sample sequenced in a study of blood T cell repertoires in COVID-19. Sequencing used immunoSEQ multiplex PCR; TCRdb keeps in-frame clones, though not all of them. The sample contains roughly 70,000 clones, around four fifths of which appear only once. Sequenced sample: peripheral blood. The receptors derive from a man in his 60s with COVID-19, enrolled during active disease.

The chain employs TRBV4-2 and TRBJ2-2; TRBD2 agrees at 7 bases. The CDR3 is 16 amino acids. Trimming cost V 4 bases and J 3 bases; bases outside gene matches: 8. Germline V lookup: CDR1 LGHNA, CDR2 YNFKEQ. The CDR3, as DNA: TGTGCCAGCAGCCGCCGAGTAGCGGGTGACACCGGGGAGCTGTTTTTT. Its protein is CASSRRVAGDTGELFF.

The chain links TRBV29-1 to TRBJ1-5; D is unclear. Per germline, CDR1 SQVTM and CDR2 ANQGSEA. The V gene lost 1 base and the J gene lost 6 bases, with 10 bases spanning the gap. The CDR3 loop spans 13 amino acids. As DNA, the CDR3 is TGCAGCGTTGAAGGAAGTCACGGTCAGCCCCAGCATTTT. Protein: CSVEGSHGQPQHF.

The gene calls are TRBV25-1 and TRBJ2-6; D is undetermined. This CDR3 has 13 amino acids. The germline CDR1 and CDR2 sequences are MGHDK and SYGVNS. V lost 6 bases and J 2 bases, leaving 5 bases between the germline ends. This chain's CDR3 is CASSLAGANVLTF. The DNA for the CDR3 is TGTGCCAGCAGCCTAGCTGGGGCCAACGTCCTGACTTTC.

V is TRBV7-9 and J is TRBJ2-7; 9 nucleotides line up with TRBD1. This CDR3 region has 16 residues. Germline lookup yields CDR1 SEHNR and CDR2 FQNEAQ (reference sequence). With 5 bases clipped from V and 4 bases from J, the junction kept 12 bases outside the gene matches. The CDR3 spells CASSPPSGQGRYEQYF. The CDR3 DNA reads TGTGCCAGCAGCCCCCCCTCGGGACAGGGAAGGTACGAGCAGTACTTC. The entire variable domain, with the rest obtained from reference TRBV7-9 and TRBJ2-7, is as follows: DTGVSQNPRHKITKRGQNVTFRCDPISEHNRLYWYRQTLGQGPEFLTYFQNEAQLEKSRLLSDRFSAERPKGSFSTLEIQRTEQGDSAMYLCASSPPSGQGRYEQYFGPGTRLTVT.